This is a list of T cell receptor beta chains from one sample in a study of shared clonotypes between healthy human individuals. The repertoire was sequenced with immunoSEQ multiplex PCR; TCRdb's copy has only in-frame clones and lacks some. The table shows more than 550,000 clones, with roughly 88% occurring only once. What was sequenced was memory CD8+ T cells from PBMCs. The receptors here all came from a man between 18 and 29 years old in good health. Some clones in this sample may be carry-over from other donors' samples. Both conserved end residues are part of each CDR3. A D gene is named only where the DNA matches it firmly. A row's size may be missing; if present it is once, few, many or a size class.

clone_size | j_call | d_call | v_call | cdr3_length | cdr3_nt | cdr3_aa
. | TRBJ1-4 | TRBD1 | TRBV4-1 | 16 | TGCGCCAGCAGCCAAGATCGGAGCAGGGGGGACGAAAAACTGTTTTTT | CASSQDRSRGDEKLFF
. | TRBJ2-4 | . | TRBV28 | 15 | TGTGCCAGCAGTTTATACGGGGCTACAAAAAACATTCAGTACTTC | CASSLYGATKNIQYF
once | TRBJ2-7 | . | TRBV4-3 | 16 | TGCGCCAGCAGCCAAGTGGGGGCAGGGAGAATATACGAGCAGTACTTC | CASSQVGAGRIYEQYF
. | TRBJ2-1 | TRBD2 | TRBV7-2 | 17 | TGTGCCAGCAGCCCCCGGACTAGCGGGAGAATTGGCAATGAGCAGTTCTTC | CASSPRTSGRIGNEQFF
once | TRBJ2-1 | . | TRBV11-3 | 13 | TGTGCCAGCAGCTTAGGGGGATGGAATGAGCAGTTCTTC | CASSLGGWNEQFF
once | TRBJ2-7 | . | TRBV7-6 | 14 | TGTGCCAGCAGCTTAGGGACGGGAGCCTACGAGCAGTACTTC | CASSLGTGAYEQYF
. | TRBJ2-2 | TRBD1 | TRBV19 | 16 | TGTGCCAGTAGTTCCCGACAGGGTGGCGACACCGGGGAGCTGTTTTTT | CASSSRQGGDTGELFF
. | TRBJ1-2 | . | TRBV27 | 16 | TGTGCCAGCAGTTTATCGAAAACGGGTGCCTTCTATGGCTACACCTTC | CASSLSKTGAFYGYTF
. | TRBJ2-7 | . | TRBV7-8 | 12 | TGTGCCAGCAGCTTCAGTCCCTACGAGCAGTACTTC | CASSFSPYEQYF
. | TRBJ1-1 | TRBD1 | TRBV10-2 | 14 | TGCGCCAGCAGACCGGGACAGACCCGTCAGGAAGCTTTCTTT | CASRPGQTRQEAFF
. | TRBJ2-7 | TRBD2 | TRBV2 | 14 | TGTGCCAGCCTTGGGCTAGCGGAAGCCTACGAGCAGTACTTC | CASLGLAEAYEQYF
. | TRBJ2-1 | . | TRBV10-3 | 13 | TGTGCCATCAAAACGGGACCAGACAATGAGCAGTTCTTC | CAIKTGPDNEQFF
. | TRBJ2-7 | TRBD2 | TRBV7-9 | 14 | TGTGCCAGCAGTGTGAGCGGGAGGTCCTACGAGCAGTACTTC | CASSVSGRSYEQYF
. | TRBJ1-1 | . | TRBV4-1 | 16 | TGCGCCAGCAGCCGAGCGACGGCCGTAACGGTCACTGAAGCTTTCTTT | CASSRATAVTVTEAFF
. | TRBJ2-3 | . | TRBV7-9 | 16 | TGTGCCAGCAAGGGATCTGCAGTTGTGATCGCAGATACGCAGTATTTT | CASKGSAVVIADTQYF
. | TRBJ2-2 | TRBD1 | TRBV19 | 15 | TGTGCCAGTAAGGAGACAGGGCAGATCACCGGGGAGCTGTTTTTT | CASKETGQITGELFF
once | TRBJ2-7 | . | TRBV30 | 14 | TGTGCCTGGAGGGTCAAAGGGCTTTCCTACGAGCAGTACTTC | CAWRVKGLSYEQYF
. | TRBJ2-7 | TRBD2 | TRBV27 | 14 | TGTGCCAGCAGTATTAGCGGGGCGTCCTACGAGCAGTACTTC | CASSISGASYEQYF
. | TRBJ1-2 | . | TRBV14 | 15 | TGTGCCAGCAGTCACTACGTGGGTCCAGTCGATGGCTACACCTTC | CASSHYVGPVDGYTF
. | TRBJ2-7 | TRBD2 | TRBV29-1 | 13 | TGCAGCGTTGGAGCGGGAGGGTCTTACGAGCAGTACTTC | CSVGAGGSYEQYF
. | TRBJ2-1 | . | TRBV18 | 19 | TGTGCCAGCTCACCAAACGAATGGGATGACTGGGCTTCTTGGGGTGAGCAGTTCTTC | CASSPNEWDDWASWGEQFF
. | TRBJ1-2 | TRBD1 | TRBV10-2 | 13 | TGCGCCAGCAGGGGACAGCTCAACTATGGCTACACCTTC | CASRGQLNYGYTF
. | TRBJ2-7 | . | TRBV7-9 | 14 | TGTGCCAGCAGCTTAGGGGCATTTCCCTACGAGCAGTACTTC | CASSLGAFPYEQYF
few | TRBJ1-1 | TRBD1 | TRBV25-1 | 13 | TGTGCCAGCAGTGAGAGGACAGGGGGTGTTCCCTTCTTT | CASSERTGGVPFF
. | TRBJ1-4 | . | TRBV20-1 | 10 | TGCAGTGCTGGGAGAGGGAAACTGTTTTTT | CSAGRGKLFF
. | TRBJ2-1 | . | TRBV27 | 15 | TGTGCCAGCAGTTTCTCCCAAGGAGGGCCCAATGAGCAGTTCTTC | CASSFSQGGPNEQFF
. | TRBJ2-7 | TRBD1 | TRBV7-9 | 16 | TGTGCCAGCAGCTTAGTAGGGACAGGGAACTCCTACGAGCAGTACTTC | CASSLVGTGNSYEQYF
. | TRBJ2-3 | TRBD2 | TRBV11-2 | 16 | TGTGCCAGCAGCTCCGGGACTAGCGACAACACAGATACGCAGTATTTT | CASSSGTSDNTDTQYF
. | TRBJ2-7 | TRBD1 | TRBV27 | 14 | TGTGCCAGCAGTTTGCGCGGACAGGGGTACGAGCAGTACTTC | CASSLRGQGYEQYF
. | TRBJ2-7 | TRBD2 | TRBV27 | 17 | TGTGCCAGCTCCTCCGGGACTAGCGGGAGGATATTCTACGAGCAGTACTTC | CASSSGTSGRIFYEQYF
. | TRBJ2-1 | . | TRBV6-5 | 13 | TGTGCCAGCAGTTTACTCTCGGTGCGGGAGCAGTTCTTC | CASSLLSVREQFF
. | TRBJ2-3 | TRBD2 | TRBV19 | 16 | TGTGCCAGTAGTATAGGGCTAGCGGGGGGCACAGATACGCAGTATTTT | CASSIGLAGGTDTQYF
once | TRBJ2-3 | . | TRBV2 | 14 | TGTGCCAGCAGGGACGGCCTTTACACAGATACGCAGTATTTT | CASRDGLYTDTQYF
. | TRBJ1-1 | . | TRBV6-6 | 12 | TGTGCCAGCAGGGGGGGGATTGCTGAAGCTTTCTTT | CASRGGIAEAFF
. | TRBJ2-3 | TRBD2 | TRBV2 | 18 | TGTGCCAGCAGTGAGCCCACCGGGGGGGCCTTGACTCCAGATACGCAGTATTTT | CASSEPTGGALTPDTQYF
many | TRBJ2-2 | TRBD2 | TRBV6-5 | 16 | TGTGCCAGCAGTTACTCGACTAGCGGGAGCACCGGGGAGCTGTTTTTT | CASSYSTSGSTGELFF
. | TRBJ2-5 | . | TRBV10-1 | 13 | TGCGCCAGCAGTGAGCGCCGAGGGGAGACCCAGTACTTC | CASSERRGETQYF
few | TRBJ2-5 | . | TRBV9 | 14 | TGTGCCAGCAGCCTCCAGGGGGGGCAGGAGACCCAGTACTTC | CASSLQGGQETQYF
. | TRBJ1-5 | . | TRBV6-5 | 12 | TGTGCCAGTTCCGCCATCAATCAGCCCCAGCATTTT | CASSAINQPQHF
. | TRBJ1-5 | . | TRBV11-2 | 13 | TGTGCCAGCAGCTTTTTAAGCAATCAGCCCCAGCATTTT | CASSFLSNQPQHF
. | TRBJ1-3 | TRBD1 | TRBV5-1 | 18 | TGCGCCAGCAGTTCCGGGACAGGCCTTCTTTGGTCTGGAAACACCATATATTTT | CASSSGTGLLWSGNTIYF
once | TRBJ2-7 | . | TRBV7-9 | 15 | TGTGCCAGCAGCTTTTGGGGCGAGGGGTCCTACGAGCAGTACTTC | CASSFWGEGSYEQYF
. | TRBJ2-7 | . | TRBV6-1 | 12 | TGTGCCAGCAGTGAAGACAGGTTTGGGCAGTACTTC | CASSEDRFGQYF
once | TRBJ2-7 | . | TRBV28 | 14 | TGTGCCAGCAGTTCGGGGGTCGGGGTAAACGAGCAGTACTTC | CASSSGVGVNEQYF
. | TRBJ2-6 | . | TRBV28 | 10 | TGTGCCAGCAGCTCCCTGACAGGGACTTTC | CASSSLTGTF
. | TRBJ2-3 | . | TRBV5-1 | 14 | TGCGCCAGCAGCTTGGCCGGGAGTAAGGATACGCAGTATTTT | CASSLAGSKDTQYF
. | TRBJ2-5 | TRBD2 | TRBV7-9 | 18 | TGTGCCAGCAGCTTCATGCCTAACGGACTAGCGGGAGGGGAGACCCAGTACTTC | CASSFMPNGLAGGETQYF
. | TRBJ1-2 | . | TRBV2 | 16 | TGTGCCAGCAGTGAAGCTAAGGGGGACCCGTCGGATGGCTACACCTTC | CASSEAKGDPSDGYTF
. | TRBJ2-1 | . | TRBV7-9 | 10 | TGTGCCAGCAGCTCGGGGGAGCAGTTCTTC | CASSSGEQFF
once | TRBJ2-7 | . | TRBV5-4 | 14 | TGTGCCAGCAGCGAAAGGGACAAATACTACGAGCAGTACTTC | CASSERDKYYEQYF
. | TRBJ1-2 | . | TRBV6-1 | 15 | TGTGCCAGCAGTGAAGCGGTCAGGGGAAACTATGGCTACACCTTC | CASSEAVRGNYGYTF
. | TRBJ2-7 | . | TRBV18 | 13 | TGTGCCAGCTCACCGGGACGTTCCTACGAGCAGTACTTC | CASSPGRSYEQYF
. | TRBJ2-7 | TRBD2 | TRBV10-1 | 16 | TGCGCCAGCAGTCCACGACTAGCGGGAGGGCCGAGGGAGCAGTACTTC | CASSPRLAGGPREQYF
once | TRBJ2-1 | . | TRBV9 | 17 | TGTGCCAGCAGCCCGAAAGGGGTCCGGAGCTCCTACAATGAGCAGTTCTTC | CASSPKGVRSSYNEQFF
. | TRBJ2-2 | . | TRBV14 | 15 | TGTGCCAGCAGCCAAGAATACATGTACACCGGGGAGCTGTTTTTT | CASSQEYMYTGELFF